The 28 T cell receptor beta chains reported below all come from one sample, sequenced in a study of shared clonotypes between healthy human individuals. The table came from immunoSEQ multiplex PCR; TCRdb's copy has only in-frame clones and leaves some out. The repertoire holds millions of clones, with about 92% as singletons. The sequenced sample consisted of naive CD4+ T cells from PBMCs. Described subset: CD45RA+ positively selected. The receptor set was obtained from a man in his late teens or twenties in good health. Some clones in this sample may be carry-over from other donors' samples.

This chain uses TRBV5-1 with TRBJ2-1, with TRBD1 matching 9 bases. V gave up 6 bases and J gave up 4 bases; unmatched junction bases: 8. Germline V CDR1 and CDR2: SGHRS, YFSETQ. CDR3 length equals 15 residues. The CDR3 DNA follows: TGCGCCAGCAACCAAGGACAGGGGTTATACAATGAGCAGTTCTTC. It yields the protein CASNQGQGLYNEQFF.

The V gene is TRBV28, the J gene TRBJ2-3; possible D gene TRBD2, 5 bases. V was pared by 6 bases and J by 4 bases, with 20 bases between. The CDR3 runs 16 residues. Germline V gene lookup returns CDR1 MDHEN and CDR2 SYDVKM. The CDR3: CASSFRAVKYADTQYF. CDR3 nucleotides: TGTGCCAGCAGCTTTAGAGCGGTTAAATACGCAGATACGCAGTATTTT.

The V call is TRBV14, the J call TRBJ2-5; TRBD2 matches 10 bases. Germline CDR1 is SGHDN and CDR2 is FVKESK. Losses at the gene ends were 2 bases for V and 6 bases for J; bases not matched to a gene: 6. This CDR3 contains 15 residues. The CDR3 region is CASSQNSGRSQTQYF. The CDR3 nucleotides are TGTGCCAGCAGCCAAAATAGCGGGAGGAGCCAGACCCAGTACTTC. Full variable domain (rest looked up from reference TRBV14 and TRBJ2-5): EAGVTQFPSHSVIEKGQTVTLRCDPISGHDNLYWYRRVMGKEIKFLLHFVKESKQDESGMPNNRFLAERTGGTYSTLKVQPAELEDSGVYFCASSQNSGRSQTQYFGPGTRLLVL.

The chain joins TRBV28 to TRBJ2-7; tentative D call: TRBD1 (5 bases). V gave up 2 bases and J gave up 3 bases, with 11 bases separating them. CDR1 and CDR2 from the germline V gene are MDHEN and SYDVKM. The length of the CDR3 is 14 residues. The DNA for the CDR3 is TGTGCCAGCAGTTTAGGTCACAGGTACTACGAGCAGTACTTC. Translated, it gives CASSLGHRYYEQYF.

The chain employs TRBV5-1 and TRBJ2-1; a possible D gene is TRBD2 (5 bases). V lost 7 bases and J 3 bases, leaving 17 bases between the germline ends. The germline V gene has CDR1 SGHRS and CDR2 YFSETQ. The CDR3 is made up of 15 amino acids. CDR3 nucleotides: TGCGCCAGCTCTGTAAGCGGTACTGGCTACAATGAGCAGTTCTTC. Amino acids: CASSVSGTGYNEQFF.

The chain joins TRBV5-1 to TRBJ2-1; tentatively, D is TRBD1 (6 bases). The length of the CDR3 is 15 residues. The germline gives CDR1 SGHRS, CDR2 YFSETQ. Trimming shortened V by 4 bases and J by 7 bases, and 18 bases separated the two germline ends. The CDR3 nucleotides are TGCGCCAGCAGCCTGGACAGCCCCTTGGGGAATGAGCAGTTCTTC. It translates to CASSLDSPLGNEQFF.

This chain joins TRBV28 and TRBJ2-1; TRBD1 aligns across 8 bases. This CDR3 has 16 residues. The ends lost 2 bases at V and 6 bases at J; junction bases unmatched: 9. Looked up from germline, CDR1 is MDHEN and CDR2 is SYDVKM. CDR3: CASSLTAGGRFNEQFF. The DNA for the CDR3 is TGTGCCAGCAGTTTAACCGCAGGGGGCAGGTTCAATGAGCAGTTCTTC.

A word on this clone: Other DNA sequences in this sample translate to the same CDR3. This rearrangement joins TRBV2 to TRBJ2-5; TRBD2 matches 10 bases. In germline, CDR1 is SNHLY, CDR2 FYNNEI. The CDR3 runs 15 residues. V shed 3 bases, J shed 4 bases, and the junction held 5 bases outside the gene matches. The CDR3 here is CASSDGLAGVETQYF. The CDR3 coding sequence is TGTGCCAGCAGTGATGGGCTAGCGGGAGTAGAGACCCAGTACTTC.

Remarks on this clone: Other nucleotide sequences in the sample specify the same CDR3. This rearrangement joins TRBV7-3 to TRBJ2-3; D is uncertain. V gave up 2 bases and J gave up 2 bases, with 5 bases separating them. The CDR3 sequence is 13 residues long. In germline, CDR1 is SGHTA, CDR2 FQGTGA. CDR3 protein: CASSLWSTDTQYF. The CDR3 nucleotides read TGTGCCAGCAGCTTATGGTCCACAGATACGCAGTATTTT.

The rearrangement joins TRBV5-6 to TRBJ1-2; the match to TRBD1 covers 10 bases. CDR1 SGHDT and CDR2 YYEEEE come from the germline V gene. CDR3 length equals 14 residues. Germline trimming cut 5 bases from V and 2 bases from J; bases unmatched to any gene: 3. CDR3 loop: CASRAGQGNYGYTF. CDR3 bases: TGTGCCAGCAGAGCGGGACAGGGGAACTATGGCTACACCTTC.

This clone was picked up one time. The chain recombines TRBV5-1 with TRBJ2-1; 14 bases are a match to TRBD2. Germline V lookup: CDR1 SGHRS, CDR2 YFSETQ. The CDR3 is 15 residues long. The V segment lost 3 bases and the J segment 10 bases; nucleotides outside the gene matches: 6. Here the CDR3 reads CASSWGLAGAGEQFF. Here the CDR3 DNA reads TGCGCCAGCAGCTGGGGACTAGCGGGAGCGGGAGAGCAGTTCTTC.

The chain uses TRBV18 and TRBJ2-7; 8 nucleotides align to TRBD2. The CDR3 runs to 14 residues. Unmatched junction bases numbered 3, after V lost 2 bases and J lost 3 bases. Germline-derived CDR1 and CDR2 are KGHSH and LQKENI. The CDR3 nucleotides are TGTGCCAGCTCACCAGCTCTAGCGGGCTACGAGCAGTACTTC. Its protein product is CASSPALAGYEQYF.

This clone has only a few counts. The rearrangement uses TRBV10-3 and TRBJ1-2; D call uncertain. The CDR3 runs 12 residues. Per the germline V gene, CDR1 is ENHRY and CDR2 is SYGVKD. The V and J ends lost 6 bases and 10 bases respectively, with 15 bases between them. The CDR3 loop reads CAISSDGAAYTF. The DNA of the CDR3 is TGTGCCATCAGCTCGGACGGAGCTGCCTACACCTTC.

The rearrangement links TRBV29-1 to TRBJ1-3; TRBD1 matches at 7 bases. The CDR3 contains 15 residues. V shed 5 bases and J 0 bases; nucleotides not matched to a gene: 7. Germline CDR1 SQVTM, CDR2 ANQGSEA. CDR3 residues: CSVLLRGNSGNTIYF. CDR3 bases: TGCAGCGTTCTCCTCAGGGGGAACTCTGGAAACACCATATATTTT.

The gene calls are TRBV4-2 and TRBJ1-1; D is unclear. The germline V and J ends were trimmed by 0 bases and 3 bases, with 11 bases remaining between them. CDR3 length: 15 residues. Germline-derived CDR1 and CDR2 are LGHNA and YNFKEQ. This CDR3 reads CASSQEWGGDTEAFF. CDR3 DNA sequence: TGTGCCAGCAGCCAAGAGTGGGGAGGAGACACTGAAGCTTTCTTT.

This chain joins TRBV7-8 and TRBJ2-7, with D maybe TRBD1 (6 bases). The CDR3 has 17 amino acids. Per the germline V gene, CDR1 is SGHVS and CDR2 is FQNEAQ. V was shortened by 5 bases and J by 2 bases, with 22 bases between the two germline ends. The CDR3 sequence: CASSAGRGPGETYEQYF. As DNA, the CDR3 is TGTGCCAGCAGCGCAGGCCGCGGACCAGGGGAAACCTACGAGCAGTACTTC.

V is TRBV10-3 and J is TRBJ2-2, with a tentative D call TRBD2 (7 bases). From germline, CDR1 is ENHRY and CDR2 SYGVKD. The germline V and J ends were trimmed by 2 bases and 5 bases, with 18 bases remaining between them. The CDR3 runs to 17 residues. CDR3 in DNA: TGTGCCATCAGTGAGCGGGGGGCCCCTCGAGAAACCGGGGAGCTGTTTTTT. The encoded protein is CAISERGAPRETGELFF.

The chain couples TRBV10-1 to TRBJ2-2; D is possibly TRBD1 or TRBD2 (6 bases each). From germline, CDR1 is WNHNN and CDR2 SYGVQD (reference sequence). The length of the CDR3 is 16 residues. Trimming pared 5 bases from V and 4 bases from J, leaving 17 bases between. The CDR3 DNA sequence: TGCGCCAGCAGTTGGAGGAGGGGGAGTGGCACCGGGGAGCTGTTTTTT. Its translation is CASSWRRGSGTGELFF.

CDR3 amino acids: CASSPPGRKYTF. The CDR3 coding sequence is TGTGCCAGCAGTCCGCCGGGACGGAAGTACACCTTC. This rearrangement joins TRBV27 to TRBJ1-2; a weak D match, TRBD1 (5 bases). V lost 5 bases and J 11 bases, leaving 15 bases between the germline ends. CDR3 length: 12 amino acids. The germline V gene has CDR1 MNHEY and CDR2 SMNVEV (reference sequence).

The chain joins TRBV5-1 to TRBJ2-2; 8 bases fit TRBD1. Germline CDR1 is SGHRS and CDR2 is YFSETQ. There are 16 residues in the CDR3. The junction had 7 bases not matched to a gene; V was cut back by 4 bases and J by 2 bases. CDR3 bases: TGCGCCAGCAGCGTAGGACAGGGAATAAACACCGGGGAGCTGTTTTTT. This gives the protein CASSVGQGINTGELFF.

This clone was observed once. The chain joins TRBV19 to TRBJ2-2, with 7 bases that match TRBD2. Germline loops: CDR1 LNHDA, CDR2 SQIVND (reference sequence). V lost 5 bases to trimming and J lost 6 bases; unmatched junction nucleotides: 12. The CDR3 is 16 residues long. CDR3 DNA: TGTGCCAGTAGTGATCAGCGGCGACTAGCCGCCGGGGAGCTGTTTTTT. Translated, it gives CASSDQRRLAAGELFF.

This clone has a handful of counts. This chain joins TRBV5-1 and TRBJ2-5; 8 nucleotides agree with TRBD2. Germline CDR1 is SGHRS and CDR2 is YFSETQ. The CDR3 sequence is 15 residues long. The trim removed 0 bases at V and 5 bases at J, leaving 6 bases unmatched. The CDR3 DNA is TGCGCCAGCAGCTTGGGAGCGGGAGTGGAGGAGACCCAGTACTTC. This encodes CASSLGAGVEETQYF.

The CDR3 bases are TGTGCCTGGAGAGGGAGGCCCGCCAAAAACATTCAGTACTTC. Its translation is CAWRGRPAKNIQYF. The chain couples TRBV30 to TRBJ2-4; tentative D call: TRBD2 (6 bases). From germline, CDR1 is GTSNPN and CDR2 SVGIG (reference sequence). Trimming removed 3 bases from V and 1 base from J, with 10 bases in between. The CDR3 is 14 residues long.

The chain links TRBV7-2 to TRBJ2-5, with D possibly TRBD2 on 6 matching bases. The end of the DNA fits TRBJ2-7 better, so the J call may be wrong. The germline gives CDR1 SGHTA, CDR2 FQGNSA. The CDR3 contains 15 residues. CDR3 protein: CASSLAPGLTYEQYF. The CDR3 DNA reads TGTGCCAGCAGCTTAGCTCCGGGACTGACCTACGAGCAGTACTTC.

V usage is TRBV4-1 and J usage is TRBJ1-2; a possible D gene is TRBD1 (5 bases). V lost 4 bases and J 8 bases, leaving 26 bases between the germline ends. Germline CDR1 is MGHRA and CDR2 is YSYEKL. The CDR3 has 17 residues. The CDR3 DNA sequence: TGCGCCAGCAGCCCTAGCTTAGGGGCAGGAGCTTTGGTAGGCTACACCTTC. This gives the protein CASSPSLGAGALVGYTF.

The chain has TRBV5-4 and TRBJ2-4; D not certain. V was cut by 0 bases and J by 8 bases, with 9 bases left in between. The CDR3 contains 13 residues. Germline values: CDR1 SGHNT, CDR2 YYREEE (reference sequence). The CDR3 DNA follows: TGTGCCAGCAGCTTGGCAGGTGGAGACATTCAGTACTTC. It encodes CASSLAGGDIQYF.

Details on this clone: In the same sample, other DNA sequences code for this CDR3. The V gene is TRBV29-1, the J gene TRBJ1-1; no reliable D call. V lost 4 bases, J lost 0 bases, and 6 bases lay in between. This CDR3 spans 12 amino acids. Germline values: CDR1 SQVTM, CDR2 ANQGSEA. CDR3 sequence (DNA): TGCAGCGTTGGCGCACTGAACACTGAAGCTTTCTTT. This codes for CSVGALNTEAFF.

The CDR3 DNA reads as TGCAGCGTTGAAGCGGGGGCCCAAGAGACCCAGTACTTC. Residues: CSVEAGAQETQYF. The chain uses TRBV29-1 and TRBJ2-5; possibly TRBD1 or TRBD2 for D (6 bases each). This CDR3 has 13 amino acids. Germline CDR1 reads SQVTM; CDR2 reads ANQGSEA. The V and J ends lost 1 base and 1 base respectively, with 7 bases between them.